Below, 2 T cell receptor beta chains from the same sample are listed, as sequenced in a study of beta chain features in type 1 diabetes. Sequencing targeted expressed TCRB transcripts, as all isolated RNA had been reverse transcribed. Sequenced by immunoSEQ multiplex PCR; TCRdb stores in-frame clones only, minus some. The data contain roughly 150,000 clones, around 10% of them singletons. Sequencing input: central memory CD4+ T cells from blood. The source of these receptors is a man younger than 30 in good health.

This clone has a handful of counts. This chain joins TRBV4-3 and TRBJ2-2; D call uncertain. In germline, CDR1 is LGHNA, CDR2 YSLEER. Trimming shortened V by 1 base and J by 7 bases, and 4 bases separated the two germline ends. This CDR3 has 12 residues. The CDR3 coding sequence is TGCGCCAGCAGCCAAGTTCACGGGGAGCTGTTTTTT. It yields the protein CASSQVHGELFF.

This sequence joins TRBV5-1 and TRBJ1-1; D gene ambiguous. The CDR3 length is 14 residues. Germline-derived CDR1 and CDR2 are SGHRS and YFSETQ. Trimming stripped 4 bases from V and 2 bases from J, with 12 bases between. CDR3 in DNA: TGCGCCAGCAGCCTGCCGACGGGAAACACTGAAGCTTTCTTT. Residues: CASSLPTGNTEAFF.